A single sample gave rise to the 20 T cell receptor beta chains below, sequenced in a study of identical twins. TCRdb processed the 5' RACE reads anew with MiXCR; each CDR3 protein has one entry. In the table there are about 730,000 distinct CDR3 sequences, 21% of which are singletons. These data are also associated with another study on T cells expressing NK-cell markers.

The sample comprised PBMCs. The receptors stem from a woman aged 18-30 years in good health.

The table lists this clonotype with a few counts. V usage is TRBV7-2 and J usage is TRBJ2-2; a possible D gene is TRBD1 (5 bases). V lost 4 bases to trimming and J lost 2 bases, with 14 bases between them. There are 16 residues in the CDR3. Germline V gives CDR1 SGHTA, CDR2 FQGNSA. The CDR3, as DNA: TGTGCCAGCAGCTCAAGACAAAGGGGCAACACCGGGGAGCTGTTTTTT. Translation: CASSSRQRGNTGELFF.

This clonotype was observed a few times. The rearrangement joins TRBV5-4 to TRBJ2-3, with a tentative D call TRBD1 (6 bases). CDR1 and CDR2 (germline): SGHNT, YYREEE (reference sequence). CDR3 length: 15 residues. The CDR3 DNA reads TGTGTCGTCGAGGGAGACAACAGGGACACAGATACGCAGTATTTT. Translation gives CVVEGDNRDTDTQYF. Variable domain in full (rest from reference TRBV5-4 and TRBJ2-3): ETGVTQSPTHLIKTRGQQVTLRCSSQSGHNTVSWYQQALGQGPQFIFQYYREEENGRGNFPPRFSGLQFPNYSSELNVNALELDDSALYLCVVEGDNRDTDTQYFGPGTRLTVL.

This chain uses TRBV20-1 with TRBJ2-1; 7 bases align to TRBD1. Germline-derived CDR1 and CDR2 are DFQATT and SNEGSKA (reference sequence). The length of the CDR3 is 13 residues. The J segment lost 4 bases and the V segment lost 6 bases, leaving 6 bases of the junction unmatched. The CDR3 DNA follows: TGCAGTGCCCTGGGACAGACTTACAATGAGCAGTTCTTC. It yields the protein CSALGQTYNEQFF.

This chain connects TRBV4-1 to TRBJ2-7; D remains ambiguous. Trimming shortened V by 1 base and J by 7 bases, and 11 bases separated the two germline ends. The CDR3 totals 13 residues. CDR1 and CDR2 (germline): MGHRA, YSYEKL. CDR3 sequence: CASSQGPSTEQYF. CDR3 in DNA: TGCGCCAGCAGCCAAGGACCTTCAACGGAGCAGTACTTC.

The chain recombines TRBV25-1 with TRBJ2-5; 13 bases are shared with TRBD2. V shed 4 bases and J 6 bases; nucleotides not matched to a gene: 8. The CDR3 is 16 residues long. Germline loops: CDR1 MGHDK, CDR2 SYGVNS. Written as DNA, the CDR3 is TGTGCCAGCAGTGCCTTGGGGACTAGCGGGATGAAGACCCAGTACTTC. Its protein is CASSALGTSGMKTQYF.

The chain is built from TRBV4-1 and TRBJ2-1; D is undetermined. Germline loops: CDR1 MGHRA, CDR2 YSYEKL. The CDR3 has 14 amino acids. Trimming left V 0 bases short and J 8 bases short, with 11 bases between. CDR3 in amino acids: CASSQDPSSHEQFF. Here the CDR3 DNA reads TGCGCCAGCAGCCAAGATCCGAGCAGCCATGAGCAGTTCTTC.

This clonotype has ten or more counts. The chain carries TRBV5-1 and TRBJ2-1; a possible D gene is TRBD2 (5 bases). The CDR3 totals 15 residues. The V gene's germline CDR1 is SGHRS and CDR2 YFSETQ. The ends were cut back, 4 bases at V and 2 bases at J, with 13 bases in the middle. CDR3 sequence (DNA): TGCGCCAGCAGCGACGCCCTCGGGGCCTACAATGAGCAGTTCTTC. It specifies CASSDALGAYNEQFF.

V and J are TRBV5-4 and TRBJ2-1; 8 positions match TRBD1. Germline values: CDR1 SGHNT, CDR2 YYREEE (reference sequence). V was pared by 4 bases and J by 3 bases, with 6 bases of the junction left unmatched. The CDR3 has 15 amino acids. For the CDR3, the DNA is TGTGCCAGCAGCATAGACAGGGGTAACTACAATGAGCAGTTCTTC. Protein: CASSIDRGNYNEQFF.

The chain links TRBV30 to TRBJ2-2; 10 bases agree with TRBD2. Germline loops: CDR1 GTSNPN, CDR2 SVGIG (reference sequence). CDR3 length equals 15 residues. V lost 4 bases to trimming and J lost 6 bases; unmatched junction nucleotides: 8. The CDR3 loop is CAWNPASGSSGELFF. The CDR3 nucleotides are TGTGCCTGGAATCCCGCTAGCGGGAGTTCCGGGGAGCTGTTTTTT. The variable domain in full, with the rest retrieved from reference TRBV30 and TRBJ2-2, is SQTIHQWPATLVQPVGSPLSLECTVEGTSNPNLYWYRQAAGRGLQLLFYSVGIGQISSEVPQNLSASRPQDRQFILSSKKLLLSDSGFYLCAWNPASGSSGELFFGEGSRLTVL.

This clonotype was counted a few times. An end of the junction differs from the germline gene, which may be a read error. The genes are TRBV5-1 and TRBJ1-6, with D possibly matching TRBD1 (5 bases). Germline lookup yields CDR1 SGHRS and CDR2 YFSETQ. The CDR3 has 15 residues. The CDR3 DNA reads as TGCGCCAGCAGCTTGGGGGACTCCAATAATTCACCCCTCCACTTT. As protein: CASSLGDSNNSPLHF.

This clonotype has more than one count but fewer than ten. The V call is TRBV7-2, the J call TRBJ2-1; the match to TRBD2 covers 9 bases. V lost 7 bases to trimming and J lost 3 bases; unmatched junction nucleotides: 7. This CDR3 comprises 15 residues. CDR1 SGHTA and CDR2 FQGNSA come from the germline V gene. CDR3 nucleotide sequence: TGTGCCAGCACCGTTAGCGGGAGTCTCTACAATGAGCAGTTCTTC. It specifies CASTVSGSLYNEQFF.

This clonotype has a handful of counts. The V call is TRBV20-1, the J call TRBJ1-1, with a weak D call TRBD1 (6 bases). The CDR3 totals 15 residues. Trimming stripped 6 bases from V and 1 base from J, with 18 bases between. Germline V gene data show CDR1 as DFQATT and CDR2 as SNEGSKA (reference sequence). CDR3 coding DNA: TGCAGTGCCCCCGAACAGGGCAGCGGGAACACTGAAGCTTTCTTT. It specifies CSAPEQGSGNTEAFF.

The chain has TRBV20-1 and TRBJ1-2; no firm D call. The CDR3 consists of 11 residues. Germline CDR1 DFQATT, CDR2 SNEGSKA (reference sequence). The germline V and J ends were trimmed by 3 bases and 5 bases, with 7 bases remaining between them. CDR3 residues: CSARKGYGYTF. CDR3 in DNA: TGCAGTGCTAGGAAAGGTTATGGCTACACCTTC.

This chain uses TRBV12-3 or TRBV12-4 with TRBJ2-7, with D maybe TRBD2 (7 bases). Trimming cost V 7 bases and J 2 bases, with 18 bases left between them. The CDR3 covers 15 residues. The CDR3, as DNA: TGTGCCAGCACCCAAGGGGGGGCGGGGACCTACGAGCAGTACTTC. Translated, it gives CASTQGGAGTYEQYF.

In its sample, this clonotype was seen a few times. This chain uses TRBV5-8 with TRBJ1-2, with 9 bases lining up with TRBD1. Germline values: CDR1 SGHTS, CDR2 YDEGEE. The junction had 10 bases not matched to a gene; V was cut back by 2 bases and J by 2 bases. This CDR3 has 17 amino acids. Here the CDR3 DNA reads TGTGCCAGCAGCTTCTCCGGGACAGGGCGCACCAACTATGGCTACACCTTC. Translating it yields CASSFSGTGRTNYGYTF.

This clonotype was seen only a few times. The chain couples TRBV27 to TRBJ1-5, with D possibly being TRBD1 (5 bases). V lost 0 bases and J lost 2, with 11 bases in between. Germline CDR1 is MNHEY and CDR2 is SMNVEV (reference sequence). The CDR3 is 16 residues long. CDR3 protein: CASSLSRGTGNQPQHF. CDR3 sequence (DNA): TGTGCCAGCAGTTTATCGCGGGGGACGGGCAATCAGCCCCAGCATTTT.

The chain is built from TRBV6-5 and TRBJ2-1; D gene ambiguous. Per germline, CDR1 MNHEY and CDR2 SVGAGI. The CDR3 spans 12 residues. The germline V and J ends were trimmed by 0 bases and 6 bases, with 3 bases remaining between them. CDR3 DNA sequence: TGTGCCAGCAGTTACTCCGCCAATGAGCAGTTCTTC. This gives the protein CASSYSANEQFF.

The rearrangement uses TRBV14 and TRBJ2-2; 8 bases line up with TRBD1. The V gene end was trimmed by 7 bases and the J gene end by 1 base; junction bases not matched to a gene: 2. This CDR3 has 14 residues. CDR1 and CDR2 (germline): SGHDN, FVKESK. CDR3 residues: CASKQGVNTGELFF. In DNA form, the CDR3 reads TGTGCCAGCAAACAGGGGGTGAACACCGGGGAGCTGTTTTTT.

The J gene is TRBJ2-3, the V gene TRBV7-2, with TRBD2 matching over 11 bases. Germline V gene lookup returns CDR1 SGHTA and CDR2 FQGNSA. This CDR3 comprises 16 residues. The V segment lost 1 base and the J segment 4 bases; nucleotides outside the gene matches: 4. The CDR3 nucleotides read TGTGCCAGCAGCTTAGAGATAGCGGGAGGGCCAGATACGCAGTATTTT. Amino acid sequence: CASSLEIAGGPDTQYF. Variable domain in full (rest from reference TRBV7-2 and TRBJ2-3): GAGVSQSPSNKVTEKGKDVELRCDPISGHTALYWYRQSLGQGLEFLIYFQGNSAPDKSGLPSDRFSAERTGGSVSTLTIQRTQQEDSAVYLCASSLEIAGGPDTQYFGPGTRLTVL.

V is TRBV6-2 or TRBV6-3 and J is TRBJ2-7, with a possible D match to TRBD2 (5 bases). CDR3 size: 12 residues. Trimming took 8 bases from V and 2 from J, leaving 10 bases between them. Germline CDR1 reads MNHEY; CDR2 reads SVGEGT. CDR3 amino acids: CASESGTYEQYF. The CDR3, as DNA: TGTGCCAGCGAAAGCGGCACCTACGAGCAGTACTTC.